The rows below give T cell receptor beta chains drawn from one sample of a study of cytomegalovirus exposure and HLA in healthy donors. Method: immunoSEQ multiplex PCR; TCRdb's copy keeps in-frame clones and lacks some. The sample lists about 200,000 clones; approximately 82% were seen once. Specimen: PBMCs. All receptors derive from a man between 18 and 35 years old in good health and CMV-seronegative. Both conserved end residues are part of each CDR3. Fields, in order: D gene, clone size, J gene, V gene, CDR3 DNA, CDR3 protein. A D gene is named only where the DNA matches it firmly. Clone size, where shown, is once, few, many, or a class for clones that have expanded.

>TRBD1|NA|TRBJ1-1|TRBV10-2
TGCGCCAGCAGTGTCTCGACAGGGGGGACGACTGAAGCTTTCTTT
CASSVSTGGTTEAFF
>TRBD1|NA|TRBJ2-4|TRBV18
TGTGCCAGCTCACCCGGGACAGGGTTGAACATTCAGTACTTC
CASSPGTGLNIQYF
>NA|NA|TRBJ1-1|TRBV19
TGTGCCAGCAGTTACAGGGTGAACACTGAAGCTTTCTTT
CASSYRVNTEAFF
>TRBD1|NA|TRBJ2-3|TRBV28
TGTGCCAGCAGTTTCCTGTACAGGGGGGCTAGCACAGATACGCAGTATTTT
CASSFLYRGASTDTQYF
>NA|NA|TRBJ1-4|TRBV4-1
TGCGCCAGCAGTATACCGGGACCAGGGGTCCTGTTTTTT
CASSIPGPGVLFF
>TRBD1|NA|TRBJ2-5|TRBV28
TGTGCCAGCAGTTGGGACAGTGGACAAGAGACCCAGTACTTC
CASSWDSGQETQYF
>TRBD1|NA|TRBJ1-5|TRBV10-3
TGTGCCATCAGTGATAAGCGGGGACAGGGGGTTGATCAGCCCCAGCATTTT
CAISDKRGQGVDQPQHF
>NA|NA|TRBJ2-1|TRBV29-1
TGCAGCGTTAATCAATTGGGAGGTCCCCAGAGGTACAATGAGCAGTTCTTC
CSVNQLGGPQRYNEQFF
>TRBD2|once|TRBJ2-5|TRBV27
TGTGCCAGCAGGACTAGCGGGAGGCTAGGGTTCGGTGAGCAGTACTTC
CASRTSGRLGFGEQYF
>NA|once|TRBJ2-5|TRBV10-3
TGTGCCATCAGTGACAGGGGAAGGCAAGAGACCCAGTACTTC
CAISDRGRQETQYF
>NA|NA|TRBJ1-6|TRBV5-1
TGCGCCAGCAGTTCTCAGGGCGACAATTCACCCCTCCACTTT
CASSSQGDNSPLHF